Shown below are 15 T cell receptor beta chains from a single sample sequenced in a study of blood T cells in healthy people across ages. A second PCR of 7 to 11 cycles used a sample-barcoded 5' primer and a J-beta primer mix. TCRdb passed the 5' RACE reads through MiXCR, listing each CDR3 protein once. The sample yields roughly 1,300,000 distinct CDR3 sequences, approximately 60% seen once. Sequencing was performed on blood. These receptors were obtained from a young man in good health.

This clonotype showed up just a few times. CDR3 sequence: CAISQGGTNEKLFF. The CDR3 DNA follows: TGTGCCATCAGCCAGGGGGGCACTAATGAAAAACTGTTTTTT. This chain links TRBV10-3 with TRBJ1-4; 7 bases match TRBD1. This CDR3 region has 14 residues. V lost 6 bases, J lost 2 bases, and 3 bases stayed unmatched. Germline lookup yields CDR1 ENHRY and CDR2 SYGVKD.

This chain connects TRBV5-6 to TRBJ2-2; no reliable D call. V shed 2 bases and J shed 4 bases, with 15 bases lying between them. Germline CDR1 SGHDT, CDR2 YYEEEE. The CDR3 runs 16 residues. The DNA for the CDR3 is TGTGCCAGCAGCTTTCGTCTGCCTCGTGGCACCGGGGAGCTGTTTTTT. Translation: CASSFRLPRGTGELFF.

This chain joins TRBV5-1 and TRBJ2-1; 7 bases fit TRBD1. J was trimmed by 4 bases and V by 1 base; bases with no gene match: 8. The germline gives CDR1 SGHRS, CDR2 YFSETQ. CDR3 length: 16 residues. CDR3 bases: TGCGCCAGCAGCTTGTGGGACAGCCTACCTTACAATGAGCAGTTCTTC. Translated, it gives CASSLWDSLPYNEQFF.

This sequence joins TRBV7-2 and TRBJ2-7; 8 bases match TRBD2. This CDR3 has 14 residues. The J segment lost 0 bases and the V segment lost 6 bases, leaving 4 bases of the junction unmatched. Germline assignment: CDR1 SGHTA and CDR2 FQGNSA. CDR3 nucleotides: TGTGCCAGCAGTCGGGAGGGCGGCTCCTACGAGCAGTACTTC. This encodes CASSREGGSYEQYF. The entire variable domain, with the rest obtained from reference TRBV7-2 and TRBJ2-7, is as follows: GAGVSQSPSNKVTEKGKDVELRCDPISGHTALYWYRQSLGQGLEFLIYFQGNSAPDKSGLPSDRFSAERTGGSVSTLTIQRTQQEDSAVYLCASSREGGSYEQYFGPGTRLTVT.

The rearrangement links TRBV23-1 to TRBJ2-7, with a weak D call TRBD2 (5 bases). TRBV23-1 is sorted into the ORF group, with uncertain function. The CDR3 is 12 residues long. CDR3 protein: CVMAGFAYEQYF. The CDR3 DNA reads as TGCGTCATGGCGGGTTTCGCCTACGAGCAGTACTTC.

This clonotype was detected only once. V and J are TRBV10-3 and TRBJ1-2, with D uncertain. Germline assignment: CDR1 ENHRY and CDR2 SYGVKD. V dropped 2 bases and J dropped 6 bases, with 13 bases sitting between them. The CDR3 is 14 amino acids. CDR3 in amino acids: CAISETGQNDGYTF. The CDR3 DNA reads TGTGCCATCAGTGAGACCGGCCAGAACGATGGCTACACCTTC.

This clonotype was detected only a few times. The chain is built from TRBV7-2 and TRBJ1-2; 12 bases are shared with TRBD1. Germline V gene sequence: CDR1 SGHTA, CDR2 FQGNSA. V lost 3 bases, J lost 1 base, and 6 bases stayed unmatched. CDR3 length equals 17 residues. The CDR3 region has the DNA TGTGCCAGCAGCTTTATCCGGGACAGGGGGCTTAACTATGGCTACACCTTC. It translates to CASSFIRDRGLNYGYTF.

The chain links TRBV28 to TRBJ2-4, with 8 bases identical to TRBD2. CDR3 length: 15 amino acids. V trimming: 7 bases; J trimming: 3 bases; junction bases outside the gene matches: 8. From germline, CDR1 is MDHEN and CDR2 SYDVKM. CDR3 nucleotide sequence: TGTGCCAGCATTCCCACGGGAGGGGTCAAAAACATTCAGTACTTC. Its protein is CASIPTGGVKNIQYF.

This clonotype was seen a few times. With a much larger clone just one base away, this may be a read error. This chain uses TRBV27 with TRBJ2-7; D gene ambiguous. V lost 2 bases and J 7 bases, leaving 15 bases between the germline ends. Germline CDR1 MNHEY, CDR2 SMNVEV (reference sequence). The CDR3 has 14 amino acids. The CDR3 here is CASSLVTPGNEQYF. Written as DNA, the CDR3 is TGTGCCAGCAGTTTAGTAACCCCTGGGAATGAGCAGTACTTC.

The chain recombines TRBV20-1 with TRBJ2-4, with D perhaps TRBD2 (6 bases). The CDR3 is made up of 15 amino acids. V dropped 0 bases and J dropped 13 bases, with 22 bases sitting between them. Germline-derived CDR1 and CDR2 are DFQATT and SNEGSKA (reference sequence). CDR3 bases: TGCAGTGCTAGAGATGGGACGGACTCAACGGGGGAGCAGTACTTC. It codes for CSARDGTDSTGEQYF.

This clonotype occurred a few times. The rearrangement uses TRBV12-3 or TRBV12-4 and TRBJ2-7; weak D call: TRBD1 (6 bases). Trimming pared 6 bases from V and 7 bases from J, leaving 16 bases between. This CDR3 has 13 amino acids. Here the CDR3 DNA reads TGTGCCAGCAGAAAGGACAGTCCCTGGGAGCAGTACTTC. Its protein product is CASRKDSPWEQYF.

The chain carries TRBV7-9 and TRBJ2-7; D remains ambiguous. The end of the DNA is better explained by TRBJ2-5, so the J call may be wrong. The CDR3 runs to 13 residues. Germline V gives CDR1 SEHNR, CDR2 FQNEAQ (reference sequence). The CDR3: CASSSGYGKTQYF. The DNA of the CDR3 is TGTGCCAGCAGCTCGGGTTACGGCAAGACCCAGTACTTC.

V and J are TRBV20-1 and TRBJ2-2; D not resolved. This CDR3 region has 13 residues. CDR1 DFQATT and CDR2 SNEGSKA come from the germline V gene (reference sequence). Deletions cut 5 bases from V and 2 bases from J, with 9 bases between. CDR3 in amino acids: CSAGVDNTGELFF. In DNA, the CDR3 is TGCAGTGCTGGAGTAGACAACACCGGGGAGCTGTTTTTT.

The V gene is TRBV4-3, the J gene TRBJ1-2, with D maybe TRBD1 (5 bases). Germline-derived CDR1 and CDR2 are LGHNA and YSLEER. The CDR3 totals 17 residues. The V and J ends lost 1 base and 7 bases respectively, with 22 bases between them. The CDR3 coding sequence is TGCGCCAGCAGCCAAGCCCTATATACGGACACGGGTGGTGGCTACACCTTC. Amino acid sequence: CASSQALYTDTGGGYTF.

V usage is TRBV5-1 and J usage is TRBJ1-6; a possible D gene is TRBD1 (6 bases). This CDR3 region has 17 residues. Per the germline V gene, CDR1 is SGHRS and CDR2 is YFSETQ. The ends were cut back, 1 base at V and 0 bases at J, with 11 bases in the middle. CDR3 sequence: CASSLTRQDSYNSPLHF. The DNA of the CDR3 is TGCGCCAGCAGCTTGACCCGACAGGACTCCTATAATTCACCCCTCCACTTT. Full variable domain (rest looked up from reference TRBV5-1 and TRBJ1-6): KAGVTQTPRYLIKTRGQQVTLSCSPISGHRSVSWYQQTPGQGLQFLFEYFSETQRNKGNFPGRFSGRQFSNSRSEMNVSTLELGDSALYLCASSLTRQDSYNSPLHFGNGTRLTVT.